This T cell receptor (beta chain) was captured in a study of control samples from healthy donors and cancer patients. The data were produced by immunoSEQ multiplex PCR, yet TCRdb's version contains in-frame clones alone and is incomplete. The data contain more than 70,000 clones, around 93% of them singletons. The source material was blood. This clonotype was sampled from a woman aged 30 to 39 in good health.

The CDR3 nucleotides read TGCGCCAGCAGCCGGGAGGATGAGCAGTTCTTC. Its protein is CASSREDEQFF. The rearrangement uses TRBV5-1 and TRBJ2-1, with 7 bases fitting TRBD2. In germline, CDR1 is SGHRS, CDR2 YFSETQ. Trimming took 4 bases from V and 8 from J; bases not matched to a gene: 0. The CDR3 extends over 11 amino acids.